The source of this T cell receptor beta chain is a study of CD8 T cells in Susac syndrome. Random hexamers were used to reverse transcribe an amount of about 0.45 to 1 ug RNA. TCRdb recomputed calls from the immunoSEQ multiplex PCR reads with MiXCR, one row per CDR3 protein. The table records some 300,000 distinct CDR3 sequences, around 91% of them present only once. In germline, CDR1 is LGHNT, CDR2 FRNRAP. The ends were cut back, 6 bases at V and 2 bases at J, with 25 bases in the middle. This CDR3 region has 18 residues. This TCR was recovered from a human donor with multiple sclerosis. This chain links TRBV12-5 with TRBJ1-1; possibly TRBD1 for D (6 bases). Sequencing was performed on CD8+ T cells from PBMCs. The CDR3 spells CASGPNSSHSRGNTEAFF. The CDR3 DNA reads TGTGCTAGTGGCCCGAATTCTTCTCACAGCAGGGGAAACACTGAAGCTTTCTTT.